This T cell receptor (beta chain) was obtained from a study of control samples from healthy donors and cancer patients. This clone was counted a single time. J gave up 6 bases and V 3 bases, and 5 bases lay outside the gene matches. Germline V lookup: CDR1 SGHAT, CDR2 FQDESV (reference sequence). The CDR3 consists of 14 residues. Libraries were prepared by immunoSEQ multiplex PCR; TCRdb keeps only in-frame clonotypes and omits some of them. The table has fewer than 100,000 clones, around 82% seen once. The rearrangement uses TRBV11-1 and TRBJ2-4; 7 bases fit TRBD2. The TCR originated in a man aged 55 to 70 in good health. Sequencing was done on a sample of blood. The CDR3 coding sequence is TGTGCCAGCAGCTTGGGAGGGAACGGAAACATTCAGTACTTC. This gives the protein CASSLGGNGNIQYF.